These 30 T cell receptor beta chains were all obtained from the same sample, sequenced in a study of memory CD4+ T cells and cytomegalovirus serostatus. Measured with immunoSEQ multiplex PCR; TCRdb has only the in-frame clones, and not every one. In the table there are tens of thousands of clones, around 78% of which are singletons. Single viable CD3+CD4+CD8-CD45RO+ cells were sorted as the memory CD4+ T cells. What was sequenced was memory CD4+ T cells from blood. The receptor set was obtained from an adult in good health and CMV-seronegative.

This clone was observed a single time. V is TRBV5-8 and J is TRBJ1-5, with D unresolved. CDR1 is SGHTS and CDR2 is YDEGEE in the germline V gene. V dropped 7 bases and J dropped 3 bases, with 20 bases sitting between them. This CDR3 has 16 residues. CDR3 bases: TGTGCCAGCCGCCACCTAACATCCGGCTACAATCAGCCCCAGCATTTT. Its protein product is CASRHLTSGYNQPQHF.

The chain recombines TRBV10-3 with TRBJ1-1; no firm D call. The CDR3 sequence is 14 residues long. V lost 4 bases, J lost 0 bases, and 9 bases lay in between. Germline CDR1 ENHRY, CDR2 SYGVKD. CDR3: CAISGNYMNTEAFF. Here the CDR3 DNA reads TGTGCCATCAGTGGGAATTACATGAACACTGAAGCTTTCTTT.

CDR3 residues: CASSLTGGVRSPLHF. Written as DNA, the CDR3 is TGTGCCAGCAGTCTAACAGGGGGGGTTAGGTCACCCCTCCACTTT. The gene calls are TRBV28 and TRBJ1-6; TRBD1 matches 8 bases. The V gene's germline CDR1 is MDHEN and CDR2 SYDVKM. Trimming cost V 5 bases and J 10 bases; bases outside gene matches: 10. CDR3 length: 15 residues.

The chain recombines TRBV5-4 with TRBJ2-7; D is unclear. V lost 0 bases to trimming and J lost 6 bases, with 10 bases between them. In germline, CDR1 is SGHNT, CDR2 YYREEE (reference sequence). The CDR3 has 13 amino acids. Written as DNA, the CDR3 is TGTGCCAGCAGCTTGGCAGCCATCGGCGAGCAGTACTTC. This translates into CASSLAAIGEQYF. The variable domain in full, completed from reference TRBV5-4 and TRBJ2-7, reads ETGVTQSPTHLIKTRGQQVTLRCSSQSGHNTVSWYQQALGQGPQFIFQYYREEENGRGNFPPRFSGLQFPNYSSELNVNALELDDSALYLCASSLAAIGEQYFGPGTRLTVT.

This rearrangement joins TRBV6-5 to TRBJ2-3, with TRBD2 matching over 8 bases. Germline V CDR1 and CDR2: MNHEY, SVGAGI. Trimming at V came to 0 bases and at J to 2 bases, leaving 4 bases not matched to a gene. There are 16 residues in the CDR3. CDR3 residues: CASSYSAGGNTDTQYF. The CDR3 DNA sequence: TGTGCCAGCAGTTACTCTGCGGGGGGAAACACAGATACGCAGTATTTT.

The chain recombines TRBV27 with TRBJ2-7, with 8 nucleotides matching TRBD1. The CDR3 contains 15 residues. V lost 6 bases, J lost 0 bases, and 7 bases stayed unmatched. CDR1 and CDR2 from the germline V gene are MNHEY and SMNVEV (reference sequence). CDR3 region: CASRLGQVDSYEQYF. CDR3 coding DNA: TGTGCCAGCAGACTGGGACAGGTGGACTCCTACGAGCAGTACTTC.

With regard to this clone: This sample includes further DNA sequences coding for the same CDR3. Written as DNA, the CDR3 is TGTGCCAGCAGCTTAGGGGGGGGCACTGAAGCTTTCTTT. Protein sequence: CASSLGGGTEAFF. The chain links TRBV7-6 to TRBJ1-1; a possible D gene is TRBD1 (5 bases). Trimming took off 1 base at V and 4 bases at J, with 7 bases between the two ends. The CDR3 loop spans 13 amino acids. CDR1 is SGHVS and CDR2 is FNYEAQ in the germline V gene.

This chain connects TRBV5-6 to TRBJ1-1; D is unclear. V lost 0 bases, J lost 6 bases, and 9 bases lay in between. The CDR3 runs 13 residues. CDR1 is SGHDT and CDR2 is YYEEEE in the germline V gene. As DNA, the CDR3 is TGTGCCAGCAGCTTGGAGAATTACGCTGAAGCTTTCTTT. Encoded protein: CASSLENYAEAFF.

J is TRBJ1-3 and V is TRBV30, with a possible D match to TRBD1 (5 bases). V lost 3 bases and J lost 0, with 9 bases in between. Germline values: CDR1 GTSNPN, CDR2 SVGIG (reference sequence). The CDR3 covers 14 residues. In nucleotides, the CDR3 is TGTGCCTGGAGGCAGGGTTACTCTGGAAACACCATATATTTT. Its protein product is CAWRQGYSGNTIYF.

The V call is TRBV16, the J call TRBJ1-2, with a tentative D call TRBD1 (5 bases). Trimming took 0 bases from V and 6 from J, leaving 11 bases between them. This CDR3 has 14 residues. Germline CDR1 is KGHSY and CDR2 is FQNENV. CDR3 nucleotides: TGTGCCAGCAGCCAATCGGCAGGGTACGATGGCTACACCTTC. As protein: CASSQSAGYDGYTF.

The V and J genes are TRBV5-6 and TRBJ2-5; 12 bases match TRBD2. This CDR3 spans 14 amino acids. V dropped 4 bases and J dropped 7; count of bases not matched to a gene: 5. Germline V gene data show CDR1 as SGHDT and CDR2 as YYEEEE. In nucleotides, the CDR3 is TGTGCCAGCAGCGCGAAGACTAGCGGGGGGACCCAGTACTTC. This encodes CASSAKTSGGTQYF.

About this clone: Sequence at one end of the junction differs from germline and may be a read error. This chain uses TRBV18 with TRBJ1-1; possibly TRBD1 for D (5 bases). CDR1 is KGHSH and CDR2 is LQKENI in the germline V gene. The CDR3 extends over 12 amino acids. The CDR3 spells CASSPDRELLPF. CDR3 bases: TGTGCCAGCTCACCCGACAGAGAACTTCTTCCCTTT.

This clone was seen only once. The chain uses TRBV11-2 and TRBJ2-5; unclear D gene. The last part of the DNA fits TRBJ2-7 better; the J call may be wrong. This CDR3 is built from 11 residues. The germline CDR1 and CDR2 sequences are SGHAT and FQNNGV. The CDR3 nucleotides are TGTGCCAGCAGCAGGACCCACGAGCAGTACTTC. This translates into CASSRTHEQYF.

The chain employs TRBV6-5 and TRBJ2-5; possible D gene TRBD2, 6 bases. V was clipped by 2 bases and J by 9 bases, with 16 bases between them. The CDR3 is 14 residues long. From germline, CDR1 is MNHEY and CDR2 SVGAGI. The CDR3 reads CASSYGDSKGSQYF. The CDR3 region has the DNA TGTGCCAGCAGTTACGGGGACTCCAAAGGGTCCCAGTACTTC.

The chain joins TRBV7-9 to TRBJ1-4, with 9 bases matching TRBD1. V lost 2 bases and J lost 8; bases outside the gene matches: 6. This CDR3 comprises 15 residues. The germline V gene encodes CDR1 SEHNR and CDR2 FQNEAQ (reference sequence). The CDR3 loop reads CASSLRGTGIEKLFF. The CDR3 DNA reads as TGTGCCAGCAGCTTAAGGGGGACAGGGATCGAAAAACTGTTTTTT.

The rearrangement joins TRBV5-1 to TRBJ2-1, with D hard to call. V was pared by 1 base and J by 7 bases, with 15 bases between. The CDR3 has 15 amino acids. Germline CDR1 and CDR2: SGHRS and YFSETQ. The CDR3 spells CASSLYTVSENEQFF. In DNA form, the CDR3 reads TGCGCCAGCAGCTTGTATACAGTCAGTGAGAATGAGCAGTTCTTC.

CDR3 amino acids: CASGSQPVTDTQYF. The CDR3 bases are TGTGCCAGCGGATCGCAACCCGTCACAGATACGCAGTATTTT. The chain recombines TRBV5-4 with TRBJ2-3; D ambiguous. The CDR3 contains 14 residues. V shed 7 bases and J shed 2 bases, with 14 bases lying between them. Per germline, CDR1 SGHNT and CDR2 YYREEE (reference sequence).

In its sample, this clone was seen a few times. V gene TRBV7-2 combines with J gene TRBJ2-1; D may be TRBD2 (5 bases). V was clipped by 8 bases and J by 7 bases, with 15 bases between them. The CDR3 is made up of 13 amino acids. Germline values: CDR1 SGHTA, CDR2 FQGNSA. CDR3 nucleotide sequence: TGTGCCAGCCGCGGACTGCGCCGGAATGAGCAGTTCTTC. Translated: CASRGLRRNEQFF.

This rearrangement joins TRBV25-1 to TRBJ1-3; tentative D call: TRBD1 (5 bases). V lost 4 bases to trimming and J lost 3 bases, with 10 bases between them. Germline V gene lookup returns CDR1 MGHDK and CDR2 SYGVNS. This CDR3 has 14 residues. CDR3 sequence (DNA): TGTGCCAGCAGTGCGGCAGGGAGTGGAAACACCATATATTTT. Translated, it gives CASSAAGSGNTIYF.

The chain combines TRBV5-1 with TRBJ1-6; TRBD1 aligns across 9 bases. Germline-derived CDR1 and CDR2 are SGHRS and YFSETQ. The CDR3 runs 15 residues. J gave up 7 bases and V 3 bases, and 5 bases lay outside the gene matches. The CDR3: CASSWGQGENSPLHF. The CDR3, as DNA: TGCGCCAGCAGCTGGGGACAGGGAGAGAATTCACCCCTCCACTTT.

This chain joins TRBV5-1 and TRBJ1-1; 8 bases align to TRBD1. The CDR3 spans 15 residues. Germline loops: CDR1 SGHRS, CDR2 YFSETQ. J lost 5 bases, V lost 4 bases, and 10 bases had no gene match. The CDR3 protein is CASSPDRALVTEAFF. In DNA, the CDR3 is TGCGCCAGCAGCCCGGACAGGGCGCTTGTGACTGAAGCTTTCTTT.

This chain connects TRBV7-9 to TRBJ1-1; no definite D call. The CDR3 totals 14 residues. The ends were cut back, 5 bases at V and 4 bases at J, with 14 bases in the middle. Per the germline V gene, CDR1 is SEHNR and CDR2 is FQNEAQ (reference sequence). The CDR3 DNA reads as TGTGCCAGCAGCCGCAGCGGGTTGAGCACTGAAGCTTTCTTT. Its protein product is CASSRSGLSTEAFF.

The genes are TRBV7-9 and TRBJ2-5, with 11 positions matching TRBD2. This CDR3 comprises 14 residues. Germline CDR1 SEHNR, CDR2 FQNEAQ (reference sequence). V gave up 8 bases and J gave up 3 bases; unmatched junction bases: 5. CDR3 in amino acids: CASRSGGAKETQYF. The CDR3 DNA is TGTGCCAGCCGTAGCGGGGGGGCCAAAGAGACCCAGTACTTC. Full variable domain (missing parts from reference TRBV7-9 and TRBJ2-5): DTGVSQNPRHKITKRGQNVTFRCDPISEHNRLYWYRQTLGQGPEFLTYFQNEAQLEKSRLLSDRFSAERPKGSFSTLEIQRTEQGDSAMYLCASRSGGAKETQYFGPGTRLLVL.

DNA of the CDR3: TGTGCCAGTAAGAGGGGAGCATCGAACACTGAAGCTTTCTTT. It is translated as CASKRGASNTEAFF. The V call is TRBV19, the J call TRBJ1-1, with D perhaps TRBD1 (5 bases). Germline lookup yields CDR1 LNHDA and CDR2 SQIVND (reference sequence). This CDR3 has 14 amino acids. V lost 7 bases and J lost 1, with 13 bases in between.

The chain recombines TRBV18 with TRBJ2-7, with D perhaps TRBD1 (6 bases). Germline-derived CDR1 and CDR2 are KGHSH and LQKENI. The CDR3 runs to 13 residues. Trimming removed 4 bases from V and 3 bases from J, with 10 bases in between. CDR3 in amino acids: CASSQGVYYEQYF. The CDR3 DNA reads as TGTGCCAGCTCACAGGGGGTCTACTACGAGCAGTACTTC.

V usage is TRBV7-9 and J usage is TRBJ2-3; 10 bases agree with TRBD2. Germline lookup yields CDR1 SEHNR and CDR2 FQNEAQ (reference sequence). The CDR3 length is 16 residues. J was trimmed by 4 bases and V by 6 bases; bases with no gene match: 10. In DNA, the CDR3 is TGTGCCAGCAGTTCCGGGACTAGCGTTTCGTCAGATACGCAGTATTTT. This translates into CASSSGTSVSSDTQYF.

CDR3 nucleotides: TGTGCCAGCAGCCGGGACGGAAAAAATCAGCCCCAGCATTTT. Its translation: CASSRDGKNQPQHF. V gene TRBV11-2 combines with J gene TRBJ1-5, with D possibly TRBD1 on 5 matching bases. Trimming took 5 bases from V and 4 from J, leaving 12 bases between them. This CDR3 is built from 14 residues. The germline V gene encodes CDR1 SGHAT and CDR2 FQNNGV.

V and J are TRBV18 and TRBJ2-1; TRBD1 or TRBD2 may be the D gene (5 bases each). CDR3 length: 16 residues. V was pared by 5 bases and J by 4 bases, with 18 bases between. The V gene's germline CDR1 is KGHSH and CDR2 LQKENI. CDR3 sequence: CASSGRDGISYNEQFF. The DNA of the CDR3 is TGTGCCAGCTCAGGCCGGGACGGGATTTCTTACAATGAGCAGTTCTTC.

This clone has a handful of counts. The rearrangement joins TRBV30 to TRBJ2-2, with D possibly matching TRBD2 (7 bases). In germline, CDR1 is GTSNPN, CDR2 SVGIG (reference sequence). The CDR3 spans 13 residues. V dropped 5 bases and J dropped 7 bases, with 14 bases sitting between them. This chain's CDR3 is CAWFGGRVGELFF. The CDR3 region has the DNA TGTGCCTGGTTCGGGGGGCGAGTCGGGGAGCTGTTTTTT.

The chain joins TRBV5-1 to TRBJ1-1, with D maybe TRBD1 (5 bases). Germline lookup yields CDR1 SGHRS and CDR2 YFSETQ. V lost 5 bases to trimming and J lost 4 bases, with 12 bases between them. This CDR3 spans 13 amino acids. Here the CDR3 DNA reads TGCGCCAGCAGTGAAGGGGCGGTCACTGAAGCTTTCTTT. This encodes CASSEGAVTEAFF.